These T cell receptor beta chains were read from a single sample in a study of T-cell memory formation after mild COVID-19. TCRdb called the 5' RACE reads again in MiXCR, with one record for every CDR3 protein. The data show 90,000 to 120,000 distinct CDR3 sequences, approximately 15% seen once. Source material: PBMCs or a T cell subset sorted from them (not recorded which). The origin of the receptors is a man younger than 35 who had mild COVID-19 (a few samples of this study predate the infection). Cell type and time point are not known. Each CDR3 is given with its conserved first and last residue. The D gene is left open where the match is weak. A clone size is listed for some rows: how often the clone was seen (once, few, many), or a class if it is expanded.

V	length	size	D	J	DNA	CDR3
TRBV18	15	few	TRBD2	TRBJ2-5	TGTGCCAGCTCACCATTCGGACTAGCGGAGGAGACCCAGTACTTC	CASSPFGLAEETQYF
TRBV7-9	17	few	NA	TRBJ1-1	TGTGCCAGCAGCTTAAATGTAATGGCTAGCTCGGTGCGTGAAGCTTTCTTT	CASSLNVMASSVREAFF
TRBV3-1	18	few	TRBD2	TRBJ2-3	TGTGCCAGCAGCCAAGTTCTAGGGACTAGCGGAGACACAGATACGCAGTATTTT	CASSQVLGTSGDTDTQYF
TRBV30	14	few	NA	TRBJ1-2	TGTGCCGGGGAAACAGGGCGAAGGCGCTATGGCTACACCTTC	CAGETGRRRYGYTF
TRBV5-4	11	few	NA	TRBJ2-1	TGTGCCAGCAGCTTGCTGCTCGAGCAGTTCTTC	CASSLLLEQFF
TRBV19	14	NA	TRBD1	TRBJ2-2	TGTGCCAGTAGAATGGCAGGGGGCGACGGGGAGCTGTTTTTT	CASRMAGGDGELFF
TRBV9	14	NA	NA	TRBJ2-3	TGTGCCAGCAGCGACGGCGCACAACCAGATACGCAGTATTTT	CASSDGAQPDTQYF
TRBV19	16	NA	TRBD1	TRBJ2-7	TGTGCCAGTAGTAGATACGGGACAGGGGAACCGTACGAGCAGTACTTC	CASSRYGTGEPYEQYF
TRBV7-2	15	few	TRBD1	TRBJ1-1	TGTGCCAGCAGCAAAGTACAGGGGGGAGTTAGTGAAGCTTTCTTT	CASSKVQGGVSEAFF
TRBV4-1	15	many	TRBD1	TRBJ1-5	TGCGCCAGCAGCCCCTGGACAGGGGGCGATCAGCCCCAGCATTTT	CASSPWTGGDQPQHF
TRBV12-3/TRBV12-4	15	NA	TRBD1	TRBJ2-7	TGTGCCAGCAGTTTGGGGACAGGGGGCTTAAGGGAGCAGTACTTC	CASSLGTGGLREQYF
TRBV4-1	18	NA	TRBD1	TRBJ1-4	TGCGCCAGCAGCCGAACACCGGGACAGCTTGCAACTAATGAAAAACTGTTTTTT	CASSRTPGQLATNEKLFF
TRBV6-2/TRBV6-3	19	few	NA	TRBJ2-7	TGTGCCAGCAGTTACTCGGCCGGGTTTGAAGCGGGTCTCTCCTACGAGCAGTACTTC	CASSYSAGFEAGLSYEQYF
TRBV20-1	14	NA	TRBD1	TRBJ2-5	TGCAGTGCTCGACAGGGGGCGGCTCAAGAGACCCAGTACTTC	CSARQGAAQETQYF
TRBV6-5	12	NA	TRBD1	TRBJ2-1	TGTGCCAGCAGTTACTCGGGGACAGGGGAGTTCTTC	CASSYSGTGEFF
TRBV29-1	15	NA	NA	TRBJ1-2	TGCAGCGTAGATTTGAACAGGGAAGATACCTATGGCTACACCTTC	CSVDLNREDTYGYTF
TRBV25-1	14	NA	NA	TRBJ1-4	TGTGCCAGCAGTGACCGGGGGTTTCATGAAAAACTGTTTTTT	CASSDRGFHEKLFF
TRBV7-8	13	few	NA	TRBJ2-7	TGTGCCAGCAGCCCCCCCAGTCCCTACGAGCAGTACTTC	CASSPPSPYEQYF
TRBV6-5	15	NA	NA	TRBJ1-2	TGTGCCAGCAGTCCGATAGGAGGGGGAACGTATGGCTACACCTTC	CASSPIGGGTYGYTF
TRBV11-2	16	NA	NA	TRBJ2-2	TGTGCCAGCAGCTTAGATCTGCCGGTATACACCGGGGAGCTGTTTTTT	CASSLDLPVYTGELFF
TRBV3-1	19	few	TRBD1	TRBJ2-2	TGTGCCAGCAGCCAAGAAGGCTCCCACAGGGGATGGAACACCGGGGAGCTGTTTTTT	CASSQEGSHRGWNTGELFF
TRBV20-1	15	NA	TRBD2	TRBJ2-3	TGCAGTGCTGAAGCCGGGACTAGCGGGGCGGATACGCAGTATTTT	CSAEAGTSGADTQYF
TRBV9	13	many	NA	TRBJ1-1	TGTGCCAGCAGCTGGGGGGGGAACACTGAAGCTTTCTTT	CASSWGGNTEAFF
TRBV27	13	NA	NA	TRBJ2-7	TGTGCCAGCAGTTCCCACTCAGGGTACGAGCAGTACTTC	CASSSHSGYEQYF
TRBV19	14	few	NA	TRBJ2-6	TGTGCCAGCCAACTAGTCTCTGGGGCCAACGTCCTGACTTTC	CASQLVSGANVLTF
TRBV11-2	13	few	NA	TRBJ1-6	TGTGCCAGCAGCTTAGGGACGGGTTCACCCCTCCACTTT	CASSLGTGSPLHF
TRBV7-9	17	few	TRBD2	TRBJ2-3	TGTGCCAGCAGCTTACTAGCGGGGAGACAACTCACAGATACGCAGTATTTT	CASSLLAGRQLTDTQYF
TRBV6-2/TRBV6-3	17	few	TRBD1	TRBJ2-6	TGTGCCAGCAGTTACGGGGACAGTCACTCTGGGGCCAACGTCCTGACTTTC	CASSYGDSHSGANVLTF
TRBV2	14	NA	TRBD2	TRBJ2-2	TGTGCCAGCAGTGAATTTTCGGGAGGGGGGGAGCTGTTTTTT	CASSEFSGGGELFF
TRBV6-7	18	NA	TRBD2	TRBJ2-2	TGTGCCAGCAGTTACTTTCTCCCCAGCGGGGGGGTAGCCGGGGAGCTGTTTTTT	CASSYFLPSGGVAGELFF
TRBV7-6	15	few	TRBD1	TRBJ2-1	TGTGCCAGCAGCTTCACAGGGGGCCTTTACAATGAGCAGTTCTTC	CASSFTGGLYNEQFF
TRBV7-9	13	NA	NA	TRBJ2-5	TGTGCCAGCAGCCCGGTCGTCCAAGAGACCCAGTACTTC	CASSPVVQETQYF
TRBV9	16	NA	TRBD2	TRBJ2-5	TGTGCCAGCAGCTCCTGGACTAGCGGGGGGGCAGAGACCCAGTACTTC	CASSSWTSGGAETQYF
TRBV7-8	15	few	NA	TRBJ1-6	TGTGCTATCGGGGCGGCCATTGGCGGGAATTCACCCCTCCACTTT	CAIGAAIGGNSPLHF
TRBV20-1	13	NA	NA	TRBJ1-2	TGCAGTGCTAGTTCAGGGCGTGACTATGGCTACACCTTC	CSASSGRDYGYTF
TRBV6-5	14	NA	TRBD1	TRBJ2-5	TGTGCCAGCAGTTTCGGACAGGAAGAAGAGACCCAGTACTTC	CASSFGQEEETQYF
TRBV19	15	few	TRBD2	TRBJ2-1	TGTGCCAGTAGTATTGGTAGCGGGGGGAGCGATGAGCAGTTCTTC	CASSIGSGGSDEQFF
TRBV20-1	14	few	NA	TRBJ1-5	TGCAGTGCTAGCGCAGGGTTTAGCAATCAGCCCCAGCATTTT	CSASAGFSNQPQHF
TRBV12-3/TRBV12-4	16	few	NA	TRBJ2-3	TGTGCCAGCAGTATAGGGGGGGGACTTAGCACAGATACGCAGTATTTT	CASSIGGGLSTDTQYF
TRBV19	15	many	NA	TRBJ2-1	TGTGCCAGTAGTATTGAGGGGGGCGCCTACAATGAGCAGTTCTTC	CASSIEGGAYNEQFF
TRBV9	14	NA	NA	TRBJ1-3	TGTGCCAGCAGCTTAGGGCCCGACGGAAACACCATATATTTT	CASSLGPDGNTIYF
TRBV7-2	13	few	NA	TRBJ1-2	TGTGCCAGCAGCTTTTCTACCTCGTATGGCTACACCTTC	CASSFSTSYGYTF
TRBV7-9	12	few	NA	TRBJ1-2	TGTGCCTCGACAGAGTCCGTCCCTGACTACACCTTC	CASTESVPDYTF
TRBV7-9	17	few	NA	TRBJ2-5	TGTGCCAGCAGCCTCCGGCGAGTGGGGGGCCTCCAAGAGACCCAGTACTTC	CASSLRRVGGLQETQYF
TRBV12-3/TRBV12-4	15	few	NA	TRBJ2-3	TGTGCCAGCAGTTTAGACTCCCGGGGTGGTGATACGCAGTATTTT	CASSLDSRGGDTQYF
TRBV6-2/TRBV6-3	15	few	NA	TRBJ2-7	TGTGCCAGCAGTTACGCGGGGTCAAACTCCTACGAGCAGTACTTC	CASSYAGSNSYEQYF
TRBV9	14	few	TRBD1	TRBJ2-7	TGTGCCAGCAGCCTCGGGACAGGGGCGGACGAGCAGTACTTC	CASSLGTGADEQYF
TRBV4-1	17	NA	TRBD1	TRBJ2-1	TGCGCCAGCAGCCAGAGGATGCTTAAGGGGGCATACAATGAGCAGTTCTTC	CASSQRMLKGAYNEQFF
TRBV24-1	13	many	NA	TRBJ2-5	TGTGCCACCAGTGATTCCTTAAAAGAGACCCAGTACTTC	CATSDSLKETQYF
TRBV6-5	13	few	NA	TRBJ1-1	TGTGCCAGCAGTTACCGAAATGCAAGGGACCCTTTCTTT	CASSYRNARDPFF
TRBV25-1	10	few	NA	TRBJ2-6	TGTGCCTCTGGGGCCAACGTCCTGACTTTC	CASGANVLTF
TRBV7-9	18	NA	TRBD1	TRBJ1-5	TGTGCCAGCAGCTTAGTCGGGACAGGGGTAGATTACAATCAGCCCCAGCATTTT	CASSLVGTGVDYNQPQHF
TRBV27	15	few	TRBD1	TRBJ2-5	TGTGCCAGTTGGGACAGGGCCTCCGCCCAAGAGACCCAGTACTTC	CASWDRASAQETQYF
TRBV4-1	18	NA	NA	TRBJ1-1	TGCGCCAGCAGCCAAGATCCGGCAACAGGAAGTATCTCCTTTGAAGCTTTCTTT	CASSQDPATGSISFEAFF
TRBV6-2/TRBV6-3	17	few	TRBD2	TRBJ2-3	TGTGCCAGCAGTTACTACGCTAGCGGGGGCCCCACAGATACGCAGTATTTT	CASSYYASGGPTDTQYF
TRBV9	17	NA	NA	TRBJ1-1	TGTGCCAGCAGCGTAGTGACAGGCGCCCACTCAAACACTGAAGCTTTCTTT	CASSVVTGAHSNTEAFF
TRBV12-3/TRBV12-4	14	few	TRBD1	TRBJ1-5	TGTGCCAGCACTCAGACAGGGGGAGTTCAGCCCCAGCATTTT	CASTQTGGVQPQHF